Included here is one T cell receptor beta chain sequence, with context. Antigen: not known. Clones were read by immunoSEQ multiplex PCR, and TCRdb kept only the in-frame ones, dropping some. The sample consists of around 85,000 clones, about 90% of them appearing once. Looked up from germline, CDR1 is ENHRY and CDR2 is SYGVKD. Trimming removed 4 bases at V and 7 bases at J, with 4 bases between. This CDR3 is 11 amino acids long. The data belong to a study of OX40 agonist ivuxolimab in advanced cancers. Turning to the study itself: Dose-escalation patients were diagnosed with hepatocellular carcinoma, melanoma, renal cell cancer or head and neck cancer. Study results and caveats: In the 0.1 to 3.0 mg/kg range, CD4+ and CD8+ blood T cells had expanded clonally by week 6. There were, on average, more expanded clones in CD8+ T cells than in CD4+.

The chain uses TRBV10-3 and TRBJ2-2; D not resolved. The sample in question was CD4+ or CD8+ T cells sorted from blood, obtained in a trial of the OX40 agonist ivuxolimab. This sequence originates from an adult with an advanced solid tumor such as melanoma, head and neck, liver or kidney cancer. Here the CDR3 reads CAISGGGELFF. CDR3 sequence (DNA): TGTGCCATCAGTGGTGGCGGGGAGCTGTTTTTT.